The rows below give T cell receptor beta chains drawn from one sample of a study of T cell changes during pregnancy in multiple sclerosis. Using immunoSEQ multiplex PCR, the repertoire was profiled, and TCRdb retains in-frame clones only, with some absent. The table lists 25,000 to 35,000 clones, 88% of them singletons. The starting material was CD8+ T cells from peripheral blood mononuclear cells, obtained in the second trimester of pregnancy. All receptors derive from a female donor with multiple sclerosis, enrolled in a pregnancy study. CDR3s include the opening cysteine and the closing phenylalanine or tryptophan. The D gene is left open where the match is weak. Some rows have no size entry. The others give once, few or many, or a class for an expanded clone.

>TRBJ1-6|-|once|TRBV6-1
TGTGCCAGCAGTGCCCCGGATTGGGGCAGGGATTCACCCCTCCACTTT
CASSAPDWGRDSPLHF
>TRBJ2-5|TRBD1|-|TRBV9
TGTGCCAGCAGCGTGGGACAGACTTATCAAGAGACCCAGTACTTC
CASSVGQTYQETQYF
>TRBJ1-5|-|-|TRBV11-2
TGTGCCAGCAGCGACGAGGGCCAGCCCCAGCATTTT
CASSDEGQPQHF
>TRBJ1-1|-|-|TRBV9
TGTGCCAGCAGCGTTGGGGCTCTGAACACTGAAGCTTTCTTT
CASSVGALNTEAFF
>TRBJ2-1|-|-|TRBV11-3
TGTGCCAGCAGCGGACGGACACTAAGCTCCTACAATGAGCAGTTCTTC
CASSGRTLSSYNEQFF
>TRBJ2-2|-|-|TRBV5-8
TGTGCCAGCAGCCCAGGACTAACGCGCACCGGGGAGCTGTTTTTT
CASSPGLTRTGELFF
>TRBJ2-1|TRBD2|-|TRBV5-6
TGTGCCAGCAGCTCGGGACTAGCGTTCTACAATGAGCAGTTCTTC
CASSSGLAFYNEQFF
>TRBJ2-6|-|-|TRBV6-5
TGTGCCAGCGGGGGCTCCTCTGGGGCCAACGTCCTGACTTTC
CASGGSSGANVLTF
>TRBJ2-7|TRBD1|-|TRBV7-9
TGTGCCAGCAGCCCAAGGACAGGTTACTACGAGCAGTACTTC
CASSPRTGYYEQYF
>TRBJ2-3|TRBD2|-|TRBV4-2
TGTGCCAGCAGCCAGGGGGTAAGGAGCGGGGGGCGCACAGATACGCAGTATTTT
CASSQGVRSGGRTDTQYF
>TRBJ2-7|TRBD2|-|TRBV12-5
TGTGCTAGTGGTTCCTCCCCGGTGGCTAGCGGGGGGACAAGCTCCTACGAGCAGTACTTC
CASGSSPVASGGTSSYEQYF
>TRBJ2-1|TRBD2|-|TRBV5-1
TGCGCCAGCAGCTATGAGCGGGGGGAGGCGGGTGAGCAGTTCTTC
CASSYERGEAGEQFF
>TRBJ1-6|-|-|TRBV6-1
TGTGCCAGCAGTGAAGCCGAACAGGGCAATTCACCCCTCAACTTT
CASSEAEQGNSPLNF
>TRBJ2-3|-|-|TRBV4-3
TGCGCCAGCAGCCAAGGACACAGAGATACGCAGTATTTT
CASSQGHRDTQYF
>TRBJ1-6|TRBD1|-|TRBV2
TGTGCCAGCAGCCTGGACAGGCCCTCCTATAATTCACCCCTCCACTTT
CASSLDRPSYNSPLHF
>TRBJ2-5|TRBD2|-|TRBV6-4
TGTGCCAGCAGTGAAGGAGCGGGGGGGCAAGAGACCCAGTACTTC
CASSEGAGGQETQYF
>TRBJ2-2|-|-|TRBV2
TGTGCCAGCAGATGGACCGAGGGACTGTTTTTT
CASRWTEGLFF
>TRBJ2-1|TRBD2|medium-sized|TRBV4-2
TGTGCCAGCAGCCAAGATCTGGGGGGGGGATCGGATGAGCAGTTCTTC
CASSQDLGGGSDEQFF
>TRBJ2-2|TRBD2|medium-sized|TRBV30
TGTGCCTGGTCTAGCGGGGGGGTGGACACCGGGGAGCTGTTTTTT
CAWSSGGVDTGELFF
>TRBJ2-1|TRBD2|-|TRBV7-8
TGTGCCAGCAGCCCGGGACTAGCGGGGGGCAGCTCCTACAATGAGCAGTTCTTC
CASSPGLAGGSSYNEQFF
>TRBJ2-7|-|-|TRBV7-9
TGTGCCAGCAGCCTCTCCCTTCCTACCTACGAGCAGTACTTC
CASSLSLPTYEQYF
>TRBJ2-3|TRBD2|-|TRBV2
TGTGCCAGCAGTGGGGTAGCGGGGGGTTCGACAGATACGCAGTATTTT
CASSGVAGGSTDTQYF
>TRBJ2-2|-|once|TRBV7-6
TGTGCCAGCAGCTTAGGCAGGGTTTTCGCGAACACCGGGGAGCTGTTTTTT
CASSLGRVFANTGELFF
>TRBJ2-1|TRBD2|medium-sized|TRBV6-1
TGTGCCAGCAGTGAAGACAGCGGGAAATACAATGAGCAGTTCTTC
CASSEDSGKYNEQFF
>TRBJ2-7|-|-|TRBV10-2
TGCGCCAGCAGTGAGTCAAACATCGCCTACGAGCAGTACTTC
CASSESNIAYEQYF
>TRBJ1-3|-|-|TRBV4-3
TGCGCCAGCAGCCAAGACCACAGGGATAACACCATATATTTT
CASSQDHRDNTIYF
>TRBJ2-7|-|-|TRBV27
TGTGCCAGCAGTTTGACTTCTGCAGCGATCTCCTACGAGCAGTACTTC
CASSLTSAAISYEQYF
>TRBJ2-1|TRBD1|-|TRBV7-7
TGTGCTAGCAGTCCAGGACAGGTTAACAATGAGCAGTTCTTC
CASSPGQVNNEQFF
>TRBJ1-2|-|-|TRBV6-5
TGTGCCAGCAGTTACTCGAACAGTGGCTACACCTTC
CASSYSNSGYTF
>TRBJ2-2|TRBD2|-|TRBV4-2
TGTGCCAGCAGCCAAGGATCGGTTTACGGGGGGGAGGCCGGGGAGCTGTTTTTT
CASSQGSVYGGEAGELFF
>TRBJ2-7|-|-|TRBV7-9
TGTGCCAGCAGCTTAGTCGCCGGAGGCATCAACGAGCAGTACTTC
CASSLVAGGINEQYF
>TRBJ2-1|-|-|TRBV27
TGTGCCAGCATCGACCTCGGGGTGGCAGGGGGGAATGAGCAGTTCTTC
CASIDLGVAGGNEQFF
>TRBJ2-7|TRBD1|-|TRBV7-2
TGTGCCAGCAGCTTACGCCGGGACAGGGGGCTTGAGCAGTACTTC
CASSLRRDRGLEQYF
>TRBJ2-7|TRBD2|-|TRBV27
TGTGCCAGCAGTTTACTATTCGGCGGGGGGGTATACGAGCAGTACTTC
CASSLLFGGGVYEQYF
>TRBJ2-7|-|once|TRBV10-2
TGCGCCAGCAGTGAGTCGTGGAGCTACGAGCAGTACTTC
CASSESWSYEQYF
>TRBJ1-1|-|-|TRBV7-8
TGTGCCAGCAGCCCGTGGCAGGTCCCTCGGGGGACTGAAGCTTTCTTT
CASSPWQVPRGTEAFF
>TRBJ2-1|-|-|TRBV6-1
TGTGCCAGCAGTGACAGGGGATATGAGCAGTTCTTC
CASSDRGYEQFF
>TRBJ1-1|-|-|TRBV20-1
TGCAGCACCAGTTCGAACACTGAAGCTTTCTTT
CSTSSNTEAFF
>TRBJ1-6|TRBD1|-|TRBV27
TGTGCCAGCAGTCTAAACGACAGGGCCGATTCACCCCTCCACTTT
CASSLNDRADSPLHF
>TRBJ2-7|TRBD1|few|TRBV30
TGTGCCTGGGCTCTTACAGGGGACGGCGAGCAGTACTTC
CAWALTGDGEQYF
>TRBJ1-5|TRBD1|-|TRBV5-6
TGTGCCAGCAGCTTGGGGGGGGGACAGGGGGCTGGCCAGCCCCAGCATTTT
CASSLGGGQGAGQPQHF
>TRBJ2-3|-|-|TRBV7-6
TGTGCCAGCAGCGAGGGACACTACACAGATACGCAGTATTTT
CASSEGHYTDTQYF
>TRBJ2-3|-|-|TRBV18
TGTGCCAGCTCACCTCCAACAGTGGGGCACACAGATACGCAGTATTTT
CASSPPTVGHTDTQYF
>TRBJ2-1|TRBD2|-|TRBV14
TGTGCCAGCAGCCCCCCGCGGGGGGGGCAGGAGGAGCAGTTCTTC
CASSPPRGGQEEQFF
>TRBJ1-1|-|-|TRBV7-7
TGTGCTAGCAGCCCCCTTACTGAAGCTTTCTTT
CASSPLTEAFF
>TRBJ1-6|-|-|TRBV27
TGTGCCAGCAGCTCAGGGGCCCATTCACCCCTCCACTTT
CASSSGAHSPLHF